This TCR beta chain came from a study of Graves' ophthalmopathy and Graves' hyperthyroidism. Study outcomes and limitations: Most expanded clonotypes in thyroid above 0.001 frequency also showed up in blood.

It was on clinical symptoms, serum thyroxine, TRAb, thyroid ultrasound and orbital computed tomography that diagnosis relied. Scientists amplified the TCR beta CDR3 regions from RNA transcripts. HTBI primers served in a first-round RT-PCR, which a second-round multiplex PCR followed. TCRdb called the multiplex PCR reads again in MiXCR, with one record for every CDR3 protein. The sample shows approximately 1.2 million distinct CDR3 sequences, 35% to 40% of them seen only once. Of note for this clonotype: As yet, its antigen is unknown.

In germline, CDR1 is SQVTM, CDR2 ANQGSEA. This CDR3 is 13 amino acids long. Between the trimmed V and J ends, which lost 3 bases and 8 bases, there was a span of 16 bases. This sequence was found in an adult man with Graves' hyperthyroidism. V is TRBV29-1 and J is TRBJ2-5, with D possibly called TRBD1 or TRBD2 (5 bases each). The specimen was peripheral blood or thyroid tissue (not recorded which). In nucleotides, the CDR3 is TGCAGCGTTGATCCCGGGACGGTGGATACCCAGTACTTC. Encoded protein: CSVDPGTVDTQYF. The full variable domain, its missing parts supplied by reference TRBV29-1 and TRBJ2-5, is SAVISQKPSRDICQRGTSLTIQCQVDSQVTMMFWYRQQPGQSLTLIATANQGSEATYESGFVIDKFPISRPNLTFSTLTVSNMSPEDSSIYLCSVDPGTVDTQYFGPGTRLLVL.